These 25 T cell receptor beta chains originate from one sample sequenced in a study of cytomegalovirus exposure and HLA in healthy donors (dated by TCRdb to about 2017). The library was prepared using the immunoSEQ multiplex PCR assay. For the multiplex PCR, a mixture combining 60 forward primers for TCR Vbeta segments and 13 reverse primers for TCR Jbeta segments was used. TCRdb mirrors the immuneACCESS table, restricted to in-frame sequences. Some clones are absent from its copies; in checked studies, under half trace to an unresolved V gene, and the reason for the others is unknown. The sample profile shows 150,000 to 200,000 clones; approximately 86% of them were found once. Together, the top ten hold more than 1.5% of the sample. The sequenced material came from PBMCs. Receptors originate from a woman aged 18-35 years in good health and CMV-seronegative.

The V call is TRBV5-4, the J call TRBJ2-1; the D gene is possibly TRBD2 (6 bases). CDR3 size: 15 residues. Germline V CDR1 and CDR2: SGHNT, YYREEE (reference sequence). Trimming removed 6 bases at V and 9 bases at J, with 22 bases between. DNA of the CDR3: TGTGCCAGCACCGGAGGGGTAGGACGGGACTTTGAGCAGTTCTTC. Translating gives CASTGGVGRDFEQFF.

For this clone: A read error may produce the germline difference seen at one junction end. This chain uses TRBV6-5 with TRBJ2-7; 7 nucleotides match TRBD1. The CDR3 length is 15 residues. Germline V gene lookup returns CDR1 MNHEY and CDR2 SVGAGI. The CDR3 sequence is CASSFTGTASNEQYF. In DNA form, the CDR3 reads TGTGCCAGCAGTTTCACCGGGACAGCCTCCAACGAGCAGTACTTC.

This chain connects TRBV2 to TRBJ2-2; D ambiguous. This CDR3 is 11 amino acids long. Per germline, CDR1 SNHLY and CDR2 FYNNEI. V lost 8 bases and J 5 bases, leaving 6 bases between the germline ends. CDR3 amino acids: CASHTTGELFF. CDR3 nucleotide sequence: TGTGCCAGCCATACTACCGGGGAGCTGTTTTTT.

The CDR3: CASSGGSLVGEQYF. The DNA for the CDR3 is TGCGCCAGCAGCGGCGGGTCTCTCGTGGGTGAGCAGTACTTC. The chain links TRBV4-1 to TRBJ2-7; a weak D match, TRBD2 (5 bases). Germline CDR1 reads MGHRA; CDR2 reads YSYEKL. The CDR3 length is 14 residues. Trimming left V 5 bases short and J 7 bases short, with 18 bases between.

V is TRBV28 and J is TRBJ1-1; 8 nucleotides line up with TRBD1. The CDR3 spans 15 residues. After removal of 6 bases from V and 3 bases from J, the junction contained 9 bases not matched to a gene. CDR1 is MDHEN, CDR2 SYDVKM, per germline. CDR3: CASSQFGQGDTEAFF. The CDR3 DNA reads TGTGCCAGCAGCCAATTTGGACAGGGAGACACTGAAGCTTTCTTT.

The chain employs TRBV29-1 and TRBJ2-2; maybe TRBD1 (6 bases). Trimming removed 7 bases from V and 0 bases from J, with 12 bases in between. There are 14 residues in the CDR3. Germline V gives CDR1 SQVTM, CDR2 ANQGSEA. The CDR3 protein is CSATDRTNTGELFF. For the CDR3, the DNA is TGCAGCGCAACCGACAGGACGAACACCGGGGAGCTGTTTTTT.

The chain combines TRBV2 with TRBJ1-2; 8 bases align to TRBD1. V shed 0 bases, J shed 5 bases, and the junction held 5 bases outside the gene matches. Per germline, CDR1 SNHLY and CDR2 FYNNEI. The CDR3 is 15 amino acids. CDR3 coding DNA: TGTGCCAGCAGTGAAGCTGGACAGGGAAATTATGGCTACACCTTC. As protein: CASSEAGQGNYGYTF. The full variable domain, its missing parts supplied by reference TRBV2 and TRBJ1-2, is EPEVTQTPSHQVTQMGQEVILRCVPISNHLYFYWYRQILGQKVEFLVSFYNNEISEKSEIFDDQFSVERPDGSNFTLKIRSTKLEDSAMYFCASSEAGQGNYGYTFGSGTRLTVV.

The rearrangement joins TRBV4-1 to TRBJ1-1; TRBD1 aligns across 7 bases. J was trimmed by 6 bases and V by 5 bases; bases with no gene match: 21. The CDR3 is 18 amino acids. Germline V CDR1 and CDR2: MGHRA, YSYEKL. This chain's CDR3 is CASSSDRAYDLGWAEAFF. The CDR3 region has the DNA TGCGCCAGCAGCTCCGACAGGGCGTACGACTTAGGGTGGGCTGAAGCTTTCTTT.

This chain joins TRBV23-1 and TRBJ2-7; 9 bases agree with TRBD1. TRBV23-1 is noted as an ORF with a role that remains uncertain. There are 16 residues in the CDR3. With V trimmed by 4 bases and J by 2 bases, 9 bases remained unmatched. In DNA form, the CDR3 reads TGCGCCAGCAGTCCCTCCCGGGACAGGGTTCCCTACGAGCAGTACTTC. Its protein is CASSPSRDRVPYEQYF.

The chain carries TRBV28 and TRBJ1-2, with 10 bases that match TRBD1. The CDR3 is 15 amino acids. Germline V gene lookup returns CDR1 MDHEN and CDR2 SYDVKM. With 2 bases clipped from V and 3 bases from J, the junction kept 3 bases outside the gene matches. CDR3 residues: CASSLETGGYYGYTF. DNA for the CDR3: TGTGCCAGCAGTTTAGAGACAGGGGGCTACTATGGCTACACCTTC.

The chain couples TRBV10-3 to TRBJ1-2; a possible D gene is TRBD1 (5 bases). The CDR3 length is 14 residues. Per the germline V gene, CDR1 is ENHRY and CDR2 is SYGVKD. V was shortened by 7 bases and J by 3 bases, with 15 bases between the two germline ends. The CDR3 DNA is TGTGCCATCAACGAGGGGACGGGGGACTATGGCTACACCTTC. Translation gives CAINEGTGDYGYTF.

The chain carries TRBV9 and TRBJ2-2; TRBD1 matches 7 bases. From germline, CDR1 is SGDLS and CDR2 YYNGEE. V lost 0 bases and J lost 3; bases outside the gene matches: 11. This CDR3 contains 18 residues. CDR3 sequence: CASSVVINRGYYTGELFF. As DNA, the CDR3 is TGTGCCAGCAGCGTAGTCATCAACAGGGGATATTACACCGGGGAGCTGTTTTTT.

In DNA, the CDR3 is TGCGCCAGCACTGAGACAGGGGGCGTAGAGACCCAGTACTTC. Protein product: CASTETGGVETQYF. The gene calls are TRBV5-1 and TRBJ2-5, with 10 bases fitting TRBD1. The germline gives CDR1 SGHRS, CDR2 YFSETQ. Germline trimming cut 6 bases from V and 4 bases from J; bases unmatched to any gene: 6. The CDR3 is made up of 14 amino acids.

J is TRBJ1-5 and V is TRBV6-6, with TRBD1 matching over 8 bases. The germline CDR1 and CDR2 sequences are MNHNY and SVGAGI (reference sequence). After removal of 6 bases from V and 6 bases from J, the junction contained 7 bases not matched to a gene. This CDR3 contains 14 residues. CDR3 nucleotide sequence: TGTGCCAGCAGCTTTTCAGGGGGCACTCAGCCCCAGCATTTT. Translated, it gives CASSFSGGTQPQHF.

The chain joins TRBV7-9 to TRBJ2-3; weak D call: TRBD1 (6 bases). V lost 8 bases and J 0 bases, leaving 12 bases between the germline ends. The CDR3 spans 14 residues. Per the germline V gene, CDR1 is SEHNR and CDR2 is FQNEAQ (reference sequence). The CDR3 sequence is CASEGGRSTDTQYF. CDR3 nucleotides: TGTGCCAGCGAAGGGGGTCGGAGCACAGATACGCAGTATTTT.

The J gene is TRBJ2-1, the V gene TRBV6-5, with 7 nucleotides matching TRBD2. V shed 2 bases and J 3 bases; nucleotides not matched to a gene: 1. Germline V CDR1 and CDR2: MNHEY, SVGAGI. The CDR3 contains 14 residues. CDR3 protein: CASSYGDYYNEQFF. CDR3 in DNA: TGTGCCAGCAGTTACGGGGACTACTACAATGAGCAGTTCTTC.

This chain connects TRBV19 to TRBJ1-1; the match to TRBD1 covers 9 bases. Trimming at V came to 5 bases and at J to 5 bases, leaving 15 bases not matched to a gene. Germline lookup yields CDR1 LNHDA and CDR2 SQIVND (reference sequence). CDR3 length: 17 amino acids. The CDR3 reads CASSHKPGQGVGTEAFF. The CDR3 nucleotides read TGTGCCAGTAGTCACAAACCGGGACAGGGCGTCGGGACTGAAGCTTTCTTT.

This sequence joins TRBV4-1 and TRBJ1-1; no reliable D call. CDR1 is MGHRA and CDR2 is YSYEKL in the germline V gene. Trimming took off 7 bases at V and 0 bases at J, with 12 bases between the two ends. There are 14 residues in the CDR3. The chain's CDR3 is CASTSFRVNTEAFF. In DNA, the CDR3 is TGCGCCAGCACTTCCTTCCGGGTGAACACTGAAGCTTTCTTT.

CDR3 nucleotides: TGTGCCAGCAGCCCTCAAGGCGGTCTAGCGCCCCTTTACGAGCAGTACTTC. It codes for CASSPQGGLAPLYEQYF. V usage is TRBV9 and J usage is TRBJ2-7; perhaps TRBD2 as D (6 bases). The CDR3 runs 17 residues. Trimming cost V 4 bases and J 4 bases, with 24 bases left between them. Germline V lookup: CDR1 SGDLS, CDR2 YYNGEE.

This clone has a handful of counts. The rearrangement uses TRBV6-1 and TRBJ2-7, with 7 bases lining up with TRBD2. V shed 4 bases and J 4 bases; nucleotides not matched to a gene: 7. Looked up from germline, CDR1 is MNHNS and CDR2 is SASEGT. CDR3 size: 14 residues. This CDR3 reads CASSALAEFYEQYF. CDR3 nucleotide sequence: TGTGCCAGCAGTGCCCTAGCGGAATTTTACGAGCAGTACTTC.

The gene calls are TRBV5-4 and TRBJ1-1; D is uncertain. The CDR3 consists of 13 residues. The germline V and J ends were trimmed by 4 bases and 4 bases, with 11 bases remaining between them. Germline loops: CDR1 SGHNT, CDR2 YYREEE (reference sequence). CDR3 in DNA: TGTGCCAGCAGCGGACGGGGTCTCACTGAAGCTTTCTTT. Protein: CASSGRGLTEAFF.

The chain joins TRBV30 to TRBJ1-1, with D possibly being TRBD1 (6 bases). Germline CDR1 and CDR2: GTSNPN and SVGIG (reference sequence). Trimming stripped 2 bases from V and 2 bases from J, with 9 bases between. This CDR3 region has 13 residues. Written as DNA, the CDR3 is TGTGCCTGGAGTAGGGGGAGTAACACTGAAGCTTTCTTT. Translation gives CAWSRGSNTEAFF.

This chain connects TRBV10-3 to TRBJ2-7; D might be TRBD2 (7 bases). There are 17 residues in the CDR3. Looked up from germline, CDR1 is ENHRY and CDR2 is SYGVKD. Deletions cut 3 bases from V and 1 base from J, with 19 bases between. In nucleotides, the CDR3 is TGTGCCATCAGTGACCCGCGGGGGCGGGGAAGGTCCTACGAGCAGTACTTC. Amino acid sequence: CAISDPRGRGRSYEQYF.

The chain employs TRBV6-5 and TRBJ1-2; D remains unclear. V was pared by 0 bases and J by 2 bases, with 13 bases between. The CDR3 consists of 16 residues. Germline V gives CDR1 MNHEY, CDR2 SVGAGI. The CDR3 nucleotides read TGTGCCAGCAGTTACTCGAGGGCGGGGAGGAACTATGGCTACACCTTC. Protein: CASSYSRAGRNYGYTF.

The chain is built from TRBV5-1 and TRBJ2-3, with 9 bases aligning to TRBD1. Trimming cost V 3 bases and J 1 base; bases outside gene matches: 12. The CDR3 spans 18 residues. CDR1 is SGHRS and CDR2 is YFSETQ in the germline V gene. CDR3 sequence (DNA): TGCGCCAGCAGCTCGGGGACAGGGAAACGCCATGGCACAGATACGCAGTATTTT. This translates into CASSSGTGKRHGTDTQYF.